These 21 T cell receptor beta chains were sequenced from one sample in a study of CD8 T cells in ankylosing spondylitis. Study-wide results and caveats: What appeared characteristic of ankylosing spondylitis blood was a TCR beta motif of 7 or 8 highly homologous variants.

Each CDR3 protein gets one entry after TCRdb re-called the 5' RACE reads with MiXCR. In the table there are about 500,000 distinct CDR3 sequences, roughly 13% of which are singletons. These TCRs' antigens remain unknown. Sequenced sample: blood, either unsorted or a sorted T cell fraction (not recorded which). These receptors originate from a male donor with ankylosing spondylitis.

This clonotype was observed many times. The CDR3 nucleotides read TGTGCCAGCTCACCAAGGACAGGGGATCTAACTGAAGCTTTCTTT. Amino acid sequence: CASSPRTGDLTEAFF. The chain combines TRBV18 with TRBJ1-1; 9 bases map to TRBD1. This CDR3 is 15 amino acids long. The J segment lost 5 bases and the V segment lost 2 bases, leaving 6 bases of the junction unmatched. CDR1 is KGHSH and CDR2 is LQKENI in the germline V gene.

The chain recombines TRBV20-1 with TRBJ2-5, with no clear D. The CDR3 sequence is 12 residues long. Germline CDR1 and CDR2: DFQATT and SNEGSKA (reference sequence). The V gene lost 6 bases and the J gene lost 5 bases, with 13 bases spanning the gap. This CDR3 is CSAFGIRETQYF. The CDR3 DNA reads as TGCAGTGCCTTTGGAATTCGGGAGACCCAGTACTTC.

The V call is TRBV30, the J call TRBJ2-7, with D uncertain. Trimming removed 5 bases from V and 5 bases from J, with 13 bases in between. Germline V gene lookup returns CDR1 GTSNPN and CDR2 SVGIG (reference sequence). The CDR3 covers 12 residues. This CDR3 is CAWRASGHEQYF. For the CDR3, the DNA is TGTGCCTGGCGGGCGTCCGGCCACGAGCAGTACTTC. Full variable domain (remainder filled in from reference TRBV30 and TRBJ2-7): SQTIHQWPATLVQPVGSPLSLECTVEGTSNPNLYWYRQAAGRGLQLLFYSVGIGQISSEVPQNLSASRPQDRQFILSSKKLLLSDSGFYLCAWRASGHEQYFGPGTRLTVT.

This clonotype has only a few counts. This sequence joins TRBV7-9 and TRBJ1-1; D ambiguous. V was clipped by 4 bases and J by 0 bases, with 30 bases between them. Germline V gene lookup returns CDR1 SEHNR and CDR2 FQNEAQ (reference sequence). The CDR3 runs 21 residues. The CDR3 DNA is TGTGCCAGCAGCTCAAACTACCACTCCCCTAGGCACGCGGTAATGAACACTGAAGCTTTCTTT. The encoded protein is CASSSNYHSPRHAVMNTEAFF.

The rearrangement uses TRBV11-2 and TRBJ2-3; 7 nucleotides line up with TRBD1. This CDR3 contains 12 residues. Trimming at V came to 5 bases and at J to 10 bases, leaving 6 bases not matched to a gene. CDR1 and CDR2 (germline): SGHAT, FQNNGV. In nucleotides, the CDR3 is TGTGCCAGCAGCCCCCGACAGGGACCGCAGTATTTT. It specifies CASSPRQGPQYF.

This clonotype came up a few times. The CDR3 loop is CASSEALAAYEQYF. CDR3 bases: TGTGCCAGCAGTGAAGCGCTGGCAGCCTACGAGCAGTACTTC. The genes are TRBV6-1 and TRBJ2-7; D is uncertain. The CDR3 consists of 14 residues. Trimming removed 0 bases from V and 2 bases from J, with 8 bases in between. Per germline, CDR1 MNHNS and CDR2 SASEGT.

The rearrangement links TRBV12-3 or TRBV12-4 to TRBJ2-1; no clear D gene. V lost 5 bases, J lost 4 bases, and 15 bases lay in between. The CDR3 is made up of 15 amino acids. CDR3 DNA: TGTGCCAGCAGTCCCGGCCAGCGTATATACAATGAGCAGTTCTTC. This encodes CASSPGQRIYNEQFF.

The sample holds a few counts of this clonotype. The chain links TRBV5-1 to TRBJ2-7; 11 positions agree with TRBD2. CDR1 and CDR2 from the germline V gene are SGHRS and YFSETQ. This CDR3 is 19 amino acids long. With 3 bases clipped from V and 0 bases from J, the junction kept 14 bases outside the gene matches. In DNA, the CDR3 is TGCGCCAGCAGCTCGCGGGCCCCGGGACTAGCGGCGAGCTCCTACGAGCAGTACTTC. It encodes CASSSRAPGLAASSYEQYF.

This clonotype showed up just a few times. The chain combines TRBV5-1 with TRBJ2-7, with D hard to call. Trimming shortened V by 0 bases and J by 2 bases, and 9 bases separated the two germline ends. The V gene's germline CDR1 is SGHRS and CDR2 YFSETQ. The CDR3 contains 14 residues. CDR3: CASSLDPFTYEQYF. The DNA for the CDR3 is TGCGCCAGCAGCTTGGACCCGTTTACCTACGAGCAGTACTTC.

The chain joins TRBV6-1 to TRBJ2-7, with 8 positions matching TRBD1. Germline V gene sequence: CDR1 MNHNS, CDR2 SASEGT. V shed 5 bases, J shed 7 bases, and the junction held 4 bases outside the gene matches. The CDR3 spans 12 residues. Here the CDR3 reads CASSPDRVEQYF. The CDR3 coding sequence is TGTGCCAGCAGTCCGGACAGGGTTGAGCAGTACTTC.

The chain couples TRBV11-2 to TRBJ2-3; 8 bases line up with TRBD2. This CDR3 spans 18 amino acids. Trimming at V came to 0 bases and at J to 0 bases, leaving 8 bases not matched to a gene. Germline V gene sequence: CDR1 SGHAT, CDR2 FQNNGV. The CDR3: CASSLDGGAGVSTDTQYF. CDR3 sequence (DNA): TGTGCCAGCAGCTTAGATGGAGGAGCGGGGGTTAGCACAGATACGCAGTATTTT.

This clonotype was seen a few times. This sequence joins TRBV15 and TRBJ2-1; 11 bases match TRBD2. Trimming took 0 bases from V and 7 from J; bases not matched to a gene: 14. The CDR3 runs to 19 residues. Germline CDR1 is LNHNV and CDR2 is YYDKDF (reference sequence). The CDR3 loop is CATSRDLPLRLAGPNEQFF. Written as DNA, the CDR3 is TGTGCCACCAGCAGAGATCTCCCCCTCCGACTAGCGGGACCTAATGAGCAGTTCTTC.

This chain connects TRBV7-9 to TRBJ1-1; TRBD1 might be the D (5 bases). The CDR3 runs 14 residues. The V end was cut by 7 bases, the J end by 1 base, with 13 bases between. Germline assignment: CDR1 SEHNR and CDR2 FQNEAQ (reference sequence). CDR3 coding DNA: TGTGCCAGCAACCAGTTCACAGGGAACACTGAAGCTTTCTTT. Translated: CASNQFTGNTEAFF.

The chain employs TRBV9 and TRBJ2-1, with 10 bases aligning to TRBD2. J gave up 9 bases and V 0 bases, and 3 bases lay outside the gene matches. The CDR3 contains 14 residues. Looked up from germline, CDR1 is SGDLS and CDR2 is YYNGEE. The CDR3 here is CASSVVASGSEQFF. In DNA, the CDR3 is TGTGCCAGCAGCGTAGTAGCTAGCGGGAGTGAGCAGTTCTTC.

The chain has TRBV7-2 and TRBJ2-1; maybe TRBD1 (6 bases). V gave up 9 bases and J gave up 7 bases, with 16 bases separating them. The germline gives CDR1 SGHTA, CDR2 FQGNSA. This CDR3 spans 13 amino acids. CDR3 coding DNA: TGTGCCAGGGGGCAGGGTAGGGGGAATGAGCAGTTCTTC. This codes for CARGQGRGNEQFF.

This clonotype was counted a few times. This chain links TRBV18 with TRBJ1-5; 7 bases line up with TRBD1. Germline V gives CDR1 KGHSH, CDR2 LQKENI. The CDR3 consists of 15 residues. V gave up 6 bases and J gave up 2 bases; unmatched junction bases: 7. Here the CDR3 reads CASSGGDRGNQPQHF. The DNA for the CDR3 is TGTGCCAGCTCGGGAGGCGACAGGGGCAATCAGCCCCAGCATTTT.

This clonotype showed up just a few times. The genes are TRBV5-1 and TRBJ2-3; the D gene is possibly TRBD2 (6 bases). Trimming took 3 bases from V and 4 from J, leaving 18 bases between them. This CDR3 has 16 amino acids. Germline assignment: CDR1 SGHRS and CDR2 YFSETQ. In DNA, the CDR3 is TGCGCCAGCAGCTACGGGAGCGGAACCCGGCCAGATACGCAGTATTTT. It yields the protein CASSYGSGTRPDTQYF.

The rearrangement joins TRBV4-1 to TRBJ2-7; a weak D match, TRBD1 (6 bases). Deletions cut 0 bases from V and 6 bases from J, with 6 bases between. Germline V gene data show CDR1 as MGHRA and CDR2 as YSYEKL. CDR3 length: 12 amino acids. This CDR3 reads CASSQDRGEQYV. The DNA of the CDR3 is TGCGCCAGCAGCCAAGACAGGGGCGAGCAGTACGTC.

There are many counts of this clonotype. V is TRBV12-3 or TRBV12-4 and J is TRBJ2-2; D unresolved. Trimming shortened V by 5 bases and J by 5 bases, and 6 bases separated the two germline ends. The length of the CDR3 is 12 residues. The CDR3 is CASSKGTGELFF. The CDR3 DNA reads TGTGCCAGCAGTAAGGGAACCGGGGAGCTGTTTTTT.

This clonotype occurred many times. The V gene is TRBV7-2, the J gene TRBJ1-5, with 9 bases matching TRBD1. CDR3 length equals 15 residues. Looked up from germline, CDR1 is SGHTA and CDR2 is FQGNSA. The V and J ends lost 4 bases and 3 bases, in that order; junction bases with no gene match: 4. The CDR3 region has the DNA TGTGCCAGCAGCTCCCGGACAGGGGACAATCAGCCCCAGCATTTT. Its protein is CASSSRTGDNQPQHF.

The sample holds a few counts of this clonotype. The V and J genes are TRBV12-3 or TRBV12-4 and TRBJ1-3; D call uncertain. Trimming removed 2 bases at V and 3 bases at J, with 5 bases between. The CDR3 consists of 13 residues. CDR3 residues: CASSLRHGNTIYF. CDR3 nucleotide sequence: TGTGCCAGCAGTTTACGCCATGGAAACACCATATATTTT.